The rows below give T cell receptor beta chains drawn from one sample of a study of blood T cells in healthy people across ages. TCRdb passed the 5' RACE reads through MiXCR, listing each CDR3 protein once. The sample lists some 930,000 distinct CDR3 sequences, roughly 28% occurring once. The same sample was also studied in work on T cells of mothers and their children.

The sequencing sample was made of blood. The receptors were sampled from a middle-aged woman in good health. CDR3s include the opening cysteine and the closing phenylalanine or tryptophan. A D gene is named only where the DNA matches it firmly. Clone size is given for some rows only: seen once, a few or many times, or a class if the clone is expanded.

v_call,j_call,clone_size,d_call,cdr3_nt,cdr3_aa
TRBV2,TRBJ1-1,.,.,TGTGCCAGCAGTGAATTCCAGCTGAGGGCTAGGAACACTGAAGTTTTCTTT,CASSEFQLRARNTEVFF
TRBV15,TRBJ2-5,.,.,TGTGCCACCGGCAGACGGGCAATAGAGACCCAGTACTTC,CATGRRAIETQYF
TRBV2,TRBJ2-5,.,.,TGTGCCAGCAGTGAGGGGTGGAGGGGTAACTCACAAGAGACCCAGTACTTC,CASSEGWRGNSQETQYF
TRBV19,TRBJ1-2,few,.,TGTGCCAGTATGAGAGGGGGTCGCTATGGCTACACCTTC,CASMRGGRYGYTF
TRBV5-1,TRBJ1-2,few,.,TGCGCCAGCAGCTCGCATAGCTATGGCTACACCTTC,CASSSHSYGYTF
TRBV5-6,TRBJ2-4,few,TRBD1,TGTGCCAGCAGTTCGGGACAGGGAAGGATAGCCAAAAACATTCAGTACTTC,CASSSGQGRIAKNIQYF
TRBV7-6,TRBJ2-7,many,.,TGTGCCAGCAGCTTAGGATTACAGTCCTACGAGCAGTACTTC,CASSLGLQSYEQYF
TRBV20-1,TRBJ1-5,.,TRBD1,TGCAGTGCTGTGGACAGGGGCCTAAGGAGCAATCAGCCCCAGCATTTT,CSAVDRGLRSNQPQHF
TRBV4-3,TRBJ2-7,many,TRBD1,TGCGCCAGCAGCCAGTGGACAGGGGTTTACGAGCAGTACTTC,CASSQWTGVYEQYF
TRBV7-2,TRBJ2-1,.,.,TGTGCCAGTAGCTTTCCCCCTGCCACGGAGCAGTTCTTC,CASSFPPATEQFF
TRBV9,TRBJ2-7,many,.,TGTGCCAGCAGCGTAGTGGATGGGGACGAGCAGTACTTC,CASSVVDGDEQYF
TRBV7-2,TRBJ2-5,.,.,TGTGCCAGCAGCCTGGGGGGCGGGGGAGAGGCCCAGTACTTC,CASSLGGGGEAQYF
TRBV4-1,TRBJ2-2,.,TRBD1,TGCGCCAGCAGCCACTTGACAGGGGGAGACACCGGGGAGCTGTTTTTT,CASSHLTGGDTGELFF
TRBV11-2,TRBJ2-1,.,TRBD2,TGTGCCAGCAGCTTAGGTCTAGCGGGGGGGCTCAATGGGCAGTTCTTC,CASSLGLAGGLNGQFF
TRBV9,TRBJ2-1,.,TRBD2,TGTGCCAGCAGCGTAGATCTAGCGGCCTACAATGAGCAGTTCTTC,CASSVDLAAYNEQFF
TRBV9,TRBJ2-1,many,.,TGTGCCAGCAGCGTATCCGAAAATGAGCAGTTCTTC,CASSVSENEQFF
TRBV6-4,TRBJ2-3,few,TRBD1,TGTGCCAGCAGTGACAGGGGGCTGGATACGCAGTATTTT,CASSDRGLDTQYF
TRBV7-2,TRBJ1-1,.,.,TGTGCCAGCAGCCTACACACCCCCCCGAGCTCTGAAGCTTTCTTT,CASSLHTPPSSEAFF
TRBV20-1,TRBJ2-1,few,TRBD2,TGCAGTGCTAGAGTGAGCGGGGAAAATGAGCAGTTCTTC,CSARVSGENEQFF
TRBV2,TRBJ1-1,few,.,TGTGCCAGCAGTGAGAGACCCTCAGGTGAAGCTTTCTTT,CASSERPSGEAFF
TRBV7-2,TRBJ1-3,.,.,TGTGCCAGCAGCTTCTCTAACCATCGGGTCATATATTTT,CASSFSNHRVIYF
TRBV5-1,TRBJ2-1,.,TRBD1,TGCGCCAGCAGCTTGGGGGACAGGGTCGGGAATGAGCAGTTCTTC,CASSLGDRVGNEQFF
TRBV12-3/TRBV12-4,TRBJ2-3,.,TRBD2,TGTGCCAGCAGAATCGGGGGGGGCACAGATGCGCAGTATTTT,CASRIGGGTDAQYF
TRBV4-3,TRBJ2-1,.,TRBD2,TGCGCCAGCAGCCAAGAGGGACTAGACGACTACAATGAGCAGTTCTTC,CASSQEGLDDYNEQFF
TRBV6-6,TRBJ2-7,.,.,TGTGCCAGCAGGCGCCGGAACCAGTCCTACGAGCAGTACTTC,CASRRRNQSYEQYF
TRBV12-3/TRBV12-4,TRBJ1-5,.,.,TGTGCCAGCAGGCCCCGGGATGGGCCCCAGCATTTT,CASRPRDGPQHF
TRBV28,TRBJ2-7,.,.,TGTGCCAGCCGCAAAGGCTTAACCTCCTACGAGCAGTACTTC,CASRKGLTSYEQYF
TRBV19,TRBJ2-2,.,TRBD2,TGTGCCAGTAATAGCGGGGGGCCGACAGTCGGGGAGCTGTTTTTT,CASNSGGPTVGELFF
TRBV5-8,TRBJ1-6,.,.,TGTGCCAGCAGCTTGGCCTCCGGAAAGATGACACCCCTCCACTTT,CASSLASGKMTPLHF
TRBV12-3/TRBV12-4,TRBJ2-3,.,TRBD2,TGTGCCAGCAGTCCCAGGACGCGGGGGGTCCCCACAGATACGCAGTATTTT,CASSPRTRGVPTDTQYF
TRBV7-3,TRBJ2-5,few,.,TGTGCCAGCAGCTTATGGCGAGGGGAGACCCAGTACTTC,CASSLWRGETQYF
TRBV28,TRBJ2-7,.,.,TGTGCCAGTAAATCAGGGGGGTTCCACGAGCAGTACTTC,CASKSGGFHEQYF
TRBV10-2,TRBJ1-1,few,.,TGCGCCAGCAGTGAGTCAATGCCCGAAGCTTTCTTT,CASSESMPEAFF